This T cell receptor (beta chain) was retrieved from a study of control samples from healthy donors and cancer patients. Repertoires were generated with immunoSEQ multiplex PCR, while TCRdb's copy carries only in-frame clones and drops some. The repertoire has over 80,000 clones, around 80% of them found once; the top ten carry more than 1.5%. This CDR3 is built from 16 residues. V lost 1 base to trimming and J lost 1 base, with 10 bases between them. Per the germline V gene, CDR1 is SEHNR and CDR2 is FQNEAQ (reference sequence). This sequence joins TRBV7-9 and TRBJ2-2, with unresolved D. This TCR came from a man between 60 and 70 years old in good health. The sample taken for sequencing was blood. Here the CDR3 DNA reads TGTGCCAGCAGCTTAGGTGCTAGGCAGAACACCGGGGAGCTGTTTTTT. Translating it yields CASSLGARQNTGELFF. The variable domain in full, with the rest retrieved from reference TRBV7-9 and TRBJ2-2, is DTGVSQNPRHKITKRGQNVTFRCDPISEHNRLYWYRQTLGQGPEFLTYFQNEAQLEKSRLLSDRFSAERPKGSFSTLEIQRTEQGDSAMYLCASSLGARQNTGELFFGEGSRLTVL.